This T cell receptor (beta chain) was recorded in a study of CD8 T cells in ankylosing spondylitis. Study-wide results and caveats: Clones linked to disease, bearing a CD8+ phenotype, were relatively rare in peripheral blood. The study looked at matched synovial fluid samples from ankylosing spondylitis patients. Disease-linked clones were reported to be significantly enriched there. Ankylosing spondylitis blood appeared to carry a characteristic TCR beta motif of roughly 8 highly homologous variants.

This clonotype has more than one count but fewer than ten. Its target is not known. TCRdb fed the 5' RACE reads into MiXCR, producing one record per CDR3 protein. The table has about 800,000 distinct CDR3 sequences, approximately 10% seen once; the top ten hold 0.51%. J gave up 5 bases and V 6 bases, and 7 bases lay outside the gene matches. The CDR3 contains 13 residues. Germline V gene lookup returns CDR1 SGHRS and CDR2 YFSETQ. Sequencing used blood, either unsorted or a sorted T cell fraction (not recorded which). The sequence was collected from a male donor with ankylosing spondylitis. The chain has TRBV5-1 and TRBJ2-5; 7 bases are shared with TRBD1. CDR3 DNA sequence: TGCGCCAGCAACCCGACAGGGATGGAGACCCAGTACTTC. Its protein product is CASNPTGMETQYF.